The clone carrying this T cell receptor beta chain was observed once. The antigen remains undetermined. Profiled with immunoSEQ multiplex PCR; TCRdb holds only in-frame clones, not every one. Of tens of thousands of clones in the sample, approximately 80% were seen once. As to time point: week 35, safety follow-up. Each vaccine dose was 300 ug of mutant IDH1 20-mer peptide, with topical imiquimod. Patients received eight vaccinations in weeks 1, 3, 5, 7, 11, 15, 19, 23. This record belongs to a study of a mutant IDH1 vaccine in newly diagnosed glioma. Across the whole study: With temozolomide cycles, or 4-6 weeks after radiotherapy alone, vaccination was started.

Trimming shortened V by 0 bases and J by 1 base, and 9 bases separated the two germline ends. The CDR3 is 15 amino acids. CDR1 and CDR2 (germline): SGHRS, YFSETQ. The V and J genes are TRBV5-1 and TRBJ2-3, with D perhaps matching TRBD2 (5 bases). The sample in question was PBMCs, obtained from a glioma patient whose treatment included an IDH1 peptide vaccine. This TCR was sampled from a man aged 25 to 40 with glioma. The DNA of the CDR3 is TGCGCCAGCAGCTTGGTACTAGGCCGCACAGATACGCAGTATTTT. It translates to CASSLVLGRTDTQYF.